Below are 11 T cell receptor beta chains sequenced from a single sample in a study of CD8 T cells in ankylosing spondylitis. For these receptors, no antigen is known. TCRdb passed the 5' RACE reads through MiXCR, listing each CDR3 protein once. The table shows some 700,000 distinct CDR3 sequences, with under 20% occurring only once. The study's findings and limits: One TCR beta motif, made up of roughly 8 highly homologous variants, appeared characteristic of ankylosing spondylitis blood.

Sequenced: blood, either unsorted or a sorted T cell fraction (not recorded which). All receptors derive from a male donor with ankylosing spondylitis.

This clonotype was counted only a few times. J is TRBJ2-2 and V is TRBV7-9, with D tentatively TRBD2 (6 bases). With 5 bases removed from V and 0 bases from J, the gap between germline ends came to 10 bases. Germline V gives CDR1 SEHNR, CDR2 FQNEAQ (reference sequence). This CDR3 is built from 15 residues. Here the CDR3 reads CASSPERANTGELFF. The CDR3 DNA is TGTGCCAGCAGCCCAGAGCGGGCGAACACCGGGGAGCTGTTTTTT. The entire variable domain, with the rest obtained from reference TRBV7-9 and TRBJ2-2, is as follows: DTGVSQNPRHKITKRGQNVTFRCDPISEHNRLYWYRQTLGQGPEFLTYFQNEAQLEKSRLLSDRFSAERPKGSFSTLEIQRTEQGDSAMYLCASSPERANTGELFFGEGSRLTVL.

The chain is built from TRBV29-1 and TRBJ2-7; TRBD2 matches 8 bases. Losses at the gene ends were 5 bases for V and 0 bases for J; bases not matched to a gene: 9. There are 15 residues in the CDR3. Germline lookup yields CDR1 SQVTM and CDR2 ANQGSEA. CDR3 sequence reads: CSVSGGARGSYEQYF. The CDR3 DNA follows: TGCAGCGTTTCGGGGGGGGCAAGGGGCTCCTACGAGCAGTACTTC.

This clonotype was counted a few times. The J gene is TRBJ2-6, the V gene TRBV3-1; 7 nucleotides align to TRBD1. V lost 4 bases to trimming and J lost 0 bases; unmatched junction nucleotides: 3. Germline V gene data show CDR1 as LGHDT and CDR2 as YNNKEL (reference sequence). The CDR3 runs to 16 residues. CDR3 nucleotide sequence: TGTGCCAGCAGCCCACAGGGGTTCTCTGGGGCCAACGTCCTGACTTTC. It is translated as CASSPQGFSGANVLTF.

The chain uses TRBV11-2 and TRBJ2-7; 7 bases match TRBD2. The CDR3 has 12 amino acids. CDR1 and CDR2 (germline): SGHAT, FQNNGV. The junction had 4 bases not matched to a gene; V was cut back by 8 bases and J by 3 bases. CDR3 nucleotide sequence: TGTGCCAGCGCGGCGGGGGTCTACGAGCAGTACTTC. This sequence encodes CASAAGVYEQYF. Filled out from reference TRBV11-2 and TRBJ2-7, the complete variable domain reads EAGVAQSPRYKIIEKRQSVAFWCNPISGHATLYWYQQILGQGPKLLIQFQNNGVVDDSQLPKDRFSAERLKGVDSTLKIQPAKLEDSAVYLCASAAGVYEQYFGPGTRLTVT.

The J gene is TRBJ2-2, the V gene TRBV5-1, with TRBD1 matching 12 bases. The CDR3 has 15 residues. V shed 5 bases and J 6 bases; nucleotides not matched to a gene: 5. Germline V gene lookup returns CDR1 SGHRS and CDR2 YFSETQ. The chain's CDR3 is CASSAGTGGSGELFF. The CDR3 DNA reads TGCGCCAGCAGTGCCGGGACAGGGGGCTCCGGGGAGCTGTTTTTT.

The gene calls are TRBV28 and TRBJ1-2, with 7 bases that match TRBD1. Germline CDR1 MDHEN, CDR2 SYDVKM. Trimming at V came to 5 bases and at J to 0 bases, leaving 15 bases not matched to a gene. The CDR3 loop spans 18 amino acids. The DNA for the CDR3 is TGTGCCAGCAGTACCCAGCGGGACAGACCAAGAGCTAACTATGGCTACACCTTC. Translation: CASSTQRDRPRANYGYTF.

Only a few counts were recorded for this clonotype. This chain links TRBV24-1 with TRBJ2-1, with 9 bases fitting TRBD2. CDR3 length: 16 amino acids. CDR1 is KGHDR and CDR2 is SFDVKD in the germline V gene. After removal of 4 bases from V and 6 bases from J, the junction contained 9 bases not matched to a gene. CDR3 in amino acids: CATSDPGLATLNEQFF. CDR3 DNA: TGTGCCACCAGTGACCCTGGACTAGCGACTCTCAATGAGCAGTTCTTC.

The V gene is TRBV5-1, the J gene TRBJ1-5; 11 bases match TRBD1. The germline gives CDR1 SGHRS, CDR2 YFSETQ. The CDR3 is 14 residues long. V lost 4 bases, J lost 10 bases, and 7 bases stayed unmatched. CDR3 sequence reads: CASSRWTGGGPQHF. The CDR3, as DNA: TGCGCCAGCAGCCGCTGGACAGGGGGCGGCCCCCAGCATTTT.

V usage is TRBV12-3 or TRBV12-4 and J usage is TRBJ1-1; D ambiguous. The CDR3 spans 19 residues. Trimming left V 7 bases short and J 2 bases short, with 29 bases between. CDR3 DNA: TGTGCCAGCACCTCTTGGCCAATCGGGGATTCCAAAGGAAACACTGAAGCTTTCTTT. It yields the protein CASTSWPIGDSKGNTEAFF.

This chain joins TRBV12-3 or TRBV12-4 and TRBJ2-3; D might be TRBD2 (6 bases). The V end was cut by 6 bases, the J end by 4 bases, with 14 bases between. This CDR3 is 14 amino acids long. CDR3 nucleotides: TGTGCCAGCAGCCTGGCGGGAACCCCAGATACGCAGTATTTT. It specifies CASSLAGTPDTQYF.

The rearrangement joins TRBV20-1 to TRBJ1-2, with 11 bases aligning to TRBD1. CDR1 DFQATT and CDR2 SNEGSKA come from the germline V gene (reference sequence). The CDR3 is 13 residues long. The CDR3 loop reads CSCPGQGDYGYTF. CDR3 sequence (DNA): TGCAGCTGCCCGGGACAGGGGGACTATGGCTACACCTTC.